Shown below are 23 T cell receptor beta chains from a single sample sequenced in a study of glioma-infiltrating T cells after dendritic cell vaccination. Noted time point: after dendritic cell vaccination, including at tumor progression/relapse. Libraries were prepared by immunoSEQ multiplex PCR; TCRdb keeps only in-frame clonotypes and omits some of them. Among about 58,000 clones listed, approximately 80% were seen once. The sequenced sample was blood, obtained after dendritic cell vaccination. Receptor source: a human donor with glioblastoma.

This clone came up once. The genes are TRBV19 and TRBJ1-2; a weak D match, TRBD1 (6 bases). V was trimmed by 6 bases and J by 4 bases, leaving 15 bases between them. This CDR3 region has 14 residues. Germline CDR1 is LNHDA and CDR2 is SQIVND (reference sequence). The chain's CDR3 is CASSFGQPSYGYTF. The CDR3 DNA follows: TGTGCCAGTAGCTTCGGACAGCCCAGCTATGGCTACACCTTC.

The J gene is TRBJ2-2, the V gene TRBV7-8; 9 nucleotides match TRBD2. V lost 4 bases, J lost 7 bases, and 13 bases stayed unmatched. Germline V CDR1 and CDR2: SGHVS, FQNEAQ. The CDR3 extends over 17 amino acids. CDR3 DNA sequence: TGTGCCAGCAGCTCACGCCCCCTAGGACTAGCGAGCGGGGAGCTGTTTTTT. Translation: CASSSRPLGLASGELFF.

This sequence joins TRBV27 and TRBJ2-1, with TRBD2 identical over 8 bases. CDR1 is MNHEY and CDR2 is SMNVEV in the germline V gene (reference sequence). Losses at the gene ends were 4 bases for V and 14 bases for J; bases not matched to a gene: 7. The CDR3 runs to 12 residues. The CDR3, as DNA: TGTGCCAGCAGTTGGAGCGGGGGCCGGGAGTTCTTC. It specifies CASSWSGGREFF.

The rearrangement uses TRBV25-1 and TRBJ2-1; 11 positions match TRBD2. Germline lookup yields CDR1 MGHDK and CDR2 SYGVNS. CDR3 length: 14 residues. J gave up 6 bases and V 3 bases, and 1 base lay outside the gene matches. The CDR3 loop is CASSDLAGGNEQFF. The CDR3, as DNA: TGTGCCAGCAGTGACCTAGCGGGGGGCAATGAGCAGTTCTTC.

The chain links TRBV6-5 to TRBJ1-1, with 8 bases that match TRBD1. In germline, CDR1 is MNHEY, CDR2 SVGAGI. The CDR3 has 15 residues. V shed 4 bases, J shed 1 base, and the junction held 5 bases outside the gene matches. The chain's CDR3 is CASSSRQGRNTEAFF. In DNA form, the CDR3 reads TGTGCCAGCAGTTCCCGACAGGGGAGGAACACTGAAGCTTTCTTT.

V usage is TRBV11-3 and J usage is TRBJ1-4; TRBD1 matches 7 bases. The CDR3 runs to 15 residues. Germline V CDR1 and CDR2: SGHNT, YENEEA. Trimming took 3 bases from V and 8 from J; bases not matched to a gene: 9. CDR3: CASSFRPGGWEKLFF. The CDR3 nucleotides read TGTGCCAGCAGCTTCCGGCCAGGGGGTTGGGAAAAACTGTTTTTT.

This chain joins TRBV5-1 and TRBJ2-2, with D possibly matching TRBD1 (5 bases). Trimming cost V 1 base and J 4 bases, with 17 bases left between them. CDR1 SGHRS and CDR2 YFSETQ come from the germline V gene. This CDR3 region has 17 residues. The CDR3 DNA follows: TGCGCCAGCAGCTTGCCGCCAGGGAAATATACCACCGGGGAGCTGTTTTTT. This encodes CASSLPPGKYTTGELFF.

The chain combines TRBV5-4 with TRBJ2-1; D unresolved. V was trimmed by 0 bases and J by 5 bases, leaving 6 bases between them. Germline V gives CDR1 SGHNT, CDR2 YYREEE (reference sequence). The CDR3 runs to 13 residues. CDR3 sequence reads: CASSLGQDNEQFF. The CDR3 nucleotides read TGTGCCAGCAGCTTGGGGCAGGACAATGAGCAGTTCTTC.

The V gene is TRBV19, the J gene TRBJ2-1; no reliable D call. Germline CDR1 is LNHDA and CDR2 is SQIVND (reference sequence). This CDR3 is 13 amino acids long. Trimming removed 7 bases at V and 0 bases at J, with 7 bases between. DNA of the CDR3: TGTGCCAGTACGCCTAGCTCCTACAATGAGCAGTTCTTC. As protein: CASTPSSYNEQFF.

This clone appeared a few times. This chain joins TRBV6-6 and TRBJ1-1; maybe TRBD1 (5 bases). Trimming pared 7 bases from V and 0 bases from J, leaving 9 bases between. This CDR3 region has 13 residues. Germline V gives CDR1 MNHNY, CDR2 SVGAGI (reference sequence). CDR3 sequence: CASIRQLNTEAFF. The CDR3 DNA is TGTGCCAGCATACGACAGCTGAACACTGAAGCTTTCTTT.

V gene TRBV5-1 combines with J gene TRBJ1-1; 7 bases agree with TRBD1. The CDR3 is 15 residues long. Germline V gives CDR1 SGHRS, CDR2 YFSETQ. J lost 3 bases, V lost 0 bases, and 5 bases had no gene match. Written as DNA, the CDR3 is TGCGCCAGCAGCTTGGCCATGACAGGGTACACTGAAGCTTTCTTT. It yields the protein CASSLAMTGYTEAFF.

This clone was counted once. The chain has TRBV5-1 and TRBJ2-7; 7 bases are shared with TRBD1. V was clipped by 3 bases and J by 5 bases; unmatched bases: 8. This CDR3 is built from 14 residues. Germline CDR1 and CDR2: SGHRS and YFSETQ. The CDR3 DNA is TGCGCCAGCAGCTCAAACAGGGGAACCCACGAGCAGTACTTC. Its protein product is CASSSNRGTHEQYF.

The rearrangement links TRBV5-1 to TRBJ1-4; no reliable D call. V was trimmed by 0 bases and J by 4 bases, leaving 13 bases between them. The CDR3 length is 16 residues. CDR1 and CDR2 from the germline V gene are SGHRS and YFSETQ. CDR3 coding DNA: TGCGCCAGCAGCTTGGCCAGTTCGGGGAATAATGAAAAACTGTTTTTT. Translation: CASSLASSGNNEKLFF.

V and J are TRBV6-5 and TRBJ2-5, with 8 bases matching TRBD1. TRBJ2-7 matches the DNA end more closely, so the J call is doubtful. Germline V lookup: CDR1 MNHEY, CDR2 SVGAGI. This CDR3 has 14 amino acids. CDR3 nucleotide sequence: TGTGCCAGCAGTCAAGACAGGGGAAAGTACGAGCAGTACTTC. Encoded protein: CASSQDRGKYEQYF.

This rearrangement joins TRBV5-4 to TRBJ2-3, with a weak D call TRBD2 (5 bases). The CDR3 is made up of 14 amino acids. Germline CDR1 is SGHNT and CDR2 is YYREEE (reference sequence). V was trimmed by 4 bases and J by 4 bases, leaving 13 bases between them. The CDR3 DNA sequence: TGTGCCAGCAGCGCCATGGGAGCATCAGATACGCAGTATTTT. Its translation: CASSAMGASDTQYF.

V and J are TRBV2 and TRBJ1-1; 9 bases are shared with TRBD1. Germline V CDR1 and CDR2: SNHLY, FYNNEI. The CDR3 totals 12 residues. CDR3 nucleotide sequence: TGTGCTTGGGGACAGGGTAACACTGAAGCTTTCTTT. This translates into CAWGQGNTEAFF.

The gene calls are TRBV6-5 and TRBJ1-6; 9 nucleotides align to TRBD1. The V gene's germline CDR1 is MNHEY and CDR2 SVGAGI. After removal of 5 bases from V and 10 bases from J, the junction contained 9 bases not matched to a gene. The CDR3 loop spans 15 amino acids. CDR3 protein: CASSKPGQGGSPLHF. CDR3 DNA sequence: TGTGCCAGCAGTAAACCGGGACAGGGTGGATCACCCCTCCACTTT.

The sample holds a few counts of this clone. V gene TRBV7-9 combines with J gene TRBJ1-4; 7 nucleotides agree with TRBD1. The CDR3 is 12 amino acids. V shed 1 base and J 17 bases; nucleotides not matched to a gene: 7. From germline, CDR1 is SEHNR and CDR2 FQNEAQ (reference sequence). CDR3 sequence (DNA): TGTGCCAGCAGCTTAGGTCCAGGGGGAACTTTTTTT. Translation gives CASSLGPGGTFF.

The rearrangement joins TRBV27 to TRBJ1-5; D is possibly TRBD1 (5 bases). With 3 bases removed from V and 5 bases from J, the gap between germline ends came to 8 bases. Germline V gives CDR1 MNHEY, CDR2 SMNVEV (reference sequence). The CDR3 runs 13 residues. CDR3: CASSLGGYQPQHF. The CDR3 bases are TGTGCCAGCAGTTTGGGGGGGTATCAGCCCCAGCATTTT.

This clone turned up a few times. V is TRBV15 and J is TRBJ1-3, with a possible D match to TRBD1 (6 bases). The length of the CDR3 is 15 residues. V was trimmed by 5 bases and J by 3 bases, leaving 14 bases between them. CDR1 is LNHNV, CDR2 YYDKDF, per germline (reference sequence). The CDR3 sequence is CATSGSRGFGNTIYF. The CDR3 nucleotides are TGTGCCACCAGCGGGAGCAGGGGATTTGGAAACACCATATATTTT. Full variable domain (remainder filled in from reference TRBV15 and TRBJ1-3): DAMVIQNPRYQVTQFGKPVTLSCSQTLNHNVMYWYQQKSSQAPKLLFHYYDKDFNNEADTPDNFQSRRPNTSFCFLDIRSPGLGDTAMYLCATSGSRGFGNTIYFGEGSWLTVV.

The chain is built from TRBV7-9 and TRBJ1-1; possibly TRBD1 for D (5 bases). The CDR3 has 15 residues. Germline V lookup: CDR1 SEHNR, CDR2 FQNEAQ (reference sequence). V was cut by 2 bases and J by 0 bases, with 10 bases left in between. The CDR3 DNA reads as TGTGCCAGCAGCTTACTCAGGGTTATGAACACTGAAGCTTTCTTT. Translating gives CASSLLRVMNTEAFF.

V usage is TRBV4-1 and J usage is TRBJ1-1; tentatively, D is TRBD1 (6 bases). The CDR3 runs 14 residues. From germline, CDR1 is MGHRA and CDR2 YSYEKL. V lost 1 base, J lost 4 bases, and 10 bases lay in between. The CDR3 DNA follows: TGCGCCAGCAGCCAAGGGAGGGGGGGCACTGAAGCTTTCTTT. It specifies CASSQGRGGTEAFF.

In nucleotides, the CDR3 is TGTGCCAGCAATGGCGGGGGGGCCGCAACAGATACGCAGTATTTT. The encoded protein is CASNGGGAATDTQYF. The chain carries TRBV6-5 and TRBJ2-3, with 9 bases aligning to TRBD2. CDR3 length: 15 amino acids. The ends lost 7 bases at V and 3 bases at J; junction bases unmatched: 8. CDR1 is MNHEY and CDR2 is SVGAGI in the germline V gene.